Listed here are 19 T cell receptor beta chains from one sample, sequenced in a study of blood T cells in healthy people across ages. It was with a sample-barcoded 5' primer and a J-beta primer mix that a second PCR of about 6 to 12 cycles was run. A single record per CDR3 protein comes from TCRdb applying MiXCR to the 5' RACE reads. Of more than 450,000 distinct CDR3 sequences listed, about 26% are singletons. These sequences were also reported in another study, on T cells of mothers and their children.

The specimen sequenced was blood. These receptor sequences come from a boy aged 2 to 9 in good health.

This clonotype was counted a few times. V gene TRBV5-1 combines with J gene TRBJ2-1; 9 bases line up with TRBD2. Trimming took 5 bases from V and 0 from J; bases not matched to a gene: 3. Germline V gene data show CDR1 as SGHRS and CDR2 as YFSETQ. This CDR3 comprises 15 residues. In DNA, the CDR3 is TGCGCCAGCAGGTTTAGCGGGAGCTCCTACAATGAGCAGTTCTTC. This gives the protein CASRFSGSSYNEQFF.

This sequence joins TRBV7-2 and TRBJ1-1; 7 bases are a match to TRBD1. CDR1 is SGHTA and CDR2 is FQGNSA in the germline V gene. CDR3 length: 15 residues. The ends lost 0 bases at V and 5 bases at J; junction bases unmatched: 6. The CDR3 coding sequence is TGTGCCAGCAGCTTAGCCCGCAGGGGGTCAACTGAAGCTTTCTTT. It specifies CASSLARRGSTEAFF. Supplemented by reference TRBV7-2 and TRBJ1-1, the full variable domain reads GAGVSQSPSNKVTEKGKDVELRCDPISGHTALYWYRQSLGQGLEFLIYFQGNSAPDKSGLPSDRFSAERTGGSVSTLTIQRTQQEDSAVYLCASSLARRGSTEAFFGQGTRLTVV.

The chain recombines TRBV2 with TRBJ2-5; TRBD2 aligns across 9 bases. The germline V gene encodes CDR1 SNHLY and CDR2 FYNNEI. V gave up 0 bases and J gave up 5 bases; unmatched junction bases: 10. This CDR3 is 17 amino acids long. The CDR3 nucleotides are TGTGCCAGCAGTGAAGCGCTTCTGGGACTAGCAAAGGAGACCCAGTACTTC. Protein product: CASSEALLGLAKETQYF.

The chain joins TRBV6-5 to TRBJ1-4; TRBD1 might be the D (5 bases). The CDR3 has 15 amino acids. V lost 4 bases, J lost 8 bases, and 17 bases lay in between. The germline V gene has CDR1 MNHEY and CDR2 SVGAGI. CDR3 region: CASSSAGTGREKLFF. The CDR3 coding sequence is TGTGCCAGCAGTTCTGCCGGGACGGGAAGGGAAAAACTGTTTTTT.

As concerns this clonotype: The junction and the germline gene differ at one end; a read error may be behind it. The gene calls are TRBV7-6 and TRBJ2-5; 8 nucleotides line up with TRBD2. Germline values: CDR1 SGHVS, CDR2 FNYEAQ. The CDR3 runs to 11 residues. In nucleotides, the CDR3 is TGTGCCAGCAGCTCCCGGGGGGGCTACAACTTC. Protein sequence: CASSSRGGYNF.

V and J are TRBV6-5 and TRBJ1-3; D not certain. The CDR3 sequence is 13 residues long. Deletions cut 2 bases from V and 2 bases from J, with 4 bases between. CDR1 and CDR2 (germline): MNHEY, SVGAGI. In nucleotides, the CDR3 is TGTGCCAGCAGTTACGGTCCTGGAAACACCATATATTTT. Its translation is CASSYGPGNTIYF.

This rearrangement joins TRBV27 to TRBJ2-5, with a possible D match to TRBD2 (6 bases). This CDR3 has 13 amino acids. V dropped 4 bases and J dropped 11 bases, with 17 bases sitting between them. CDR1 MNHEY and CDR2 SMNVEV come from the germline V gene (reference sequence). This CDR3 is CASSSGRDLEQYF. The CDR3, as DNA: TGTGCCAGCAGTTCTGGCAGGGACTTGGAGCAGTACTTC.

The chain recombines TRBV27 with TRBJ1-4; 7 positions match TRBD1. Trimming at V came to 5 bases and at J to 11 bases, leaving 14 bases not matched to a gene. The CDR3 spans 15 residues. CDR1 and CDR2 from the germline V gene are MNHEY and SMNVEV (reference sequence). Here the CDR3 DNA reads TGTGCCAGCAGTATGCAGACAGGGAACATGGTTAAACTGTTTTTT. Residues: CASSMQTGNMVKLFF.

The CDR3 is CASNWEFQPQHF. The CDR3 bases are TGTGCCAGTAACTGGGAATTTCAGCCCCAGCATTTT. This sequence joins TRBV19 and TRBJ1-5; D is ambiguous. With 7 bases removed from V and 6 bases from J, the gap between germline ends came to 10 bases. Germline assignment: CDR1 LNHDA and CDR2 SQIVND (reference sequence). The CDR3 consists of 12 residues. The full variable domain, with the rest looked up from reference TRBV19 and TRBJ1-5, is DGGITQSPKYLFRKEGQNVTLSCEQNLNHDAMYWYRQDPGQGLRLIYYSQIVNDFQKGDIAEGYSVSREKKESFPLTVTSAQKNPTAFYLCASNWEFQPQHFGDGTRLSIL.

The chain employs TRBV6-5 and TRBJ1-2; D uncertain. Germline V lookup: CDR1 MNHEY, CDR2 SVGAGI. The CDR3 consists of 14 residues. Deletions cut 2 bases from V and 4 bases from J, with 11 bases between. For the CDR3, the DNA is TGTGCCAGCAGTTACGACAAACGCACCTATGGCTACACCTTC. This sequence encodes CASSYDKRTYGYTF.

This clonotype was recorded a few times. The chain has TRBV29-1 and TRBJ2-3, with D unclear. With 8 bases removed from V and 1 base from J, the gap between germline ends came to 16 bases. The CDR3 is 14 amino acids. Looked up from germline, CDR1 is SQVTM and CDR2 is ANQGSEA. The CDR3 loop is CSLRLPAGTDTQYF. The CDR3 DNA follows: TGCAGCTTAAGGCTCCCCGCGGGCACAGATACGCAGTATTTT.

The chain carries TRBV5-1 and TRBJ2-2; D remains ambiguous. The CDR3 consists of 13 residues. Germline V gene data show CDR1 as SGHRS and CDR2 as YFSETQ. Trimming took off 6 bases at V and 4 bases at J, with 10 bases between the two ends. The CDR3 sequence is CASTKEFTGELFF. In nucleotides, the CDR3 is TGCGCCAGCACAAAGGAATTCACCGGGGAGCTGTTTTTT.

This chain links TRBV6-1 with TRBJ1-4; D remains unclear. V was shortened by 6 bases and J by 3 bases, with 11 bases between the two germline ends. CDR1 is MNHNS and CDR2 is SASEGT in the germline V gene. This CDR3 has 14 amino acids. The DNA for the CDR3 is TGTGCCAGCAGCCAGTTTGGGGCTAATGAAAAACTGTTTTTT. Translated: CASSQFGANEKLFF.

This clonotype was seen only a few times. The V gene is TRBV6-7, the J gene TRBJ2-5, with D tentatively TRBD2 (6 bases). The end of the DNA aligns better with TRBJ2-1, so the J call may be wrong. TRBV6-7 is labeled an ORF, and its function is uncertain. The CDR3 covers 16 residues. CDR3: CASSYSGGGFYNEQFF. The CDR3 nucleotides are TGTGCCAGCAGTTACTCGGGAGGCGGTTTCTACAATGAGCAGTTCTTC.

This clonotype appeared a few times. The chain is built from TRBV5-4 and TRBJ1-4; tentative D call: TRBD1 (6 bases). The CDR3 extends over 14 amino acids. CDR1 and CDR2 (germline): SGHNT, YYREEE (reference sequence). V was clipped by 4 bases and J by 4 bases, with 11 bases between them. CDR3 amino acids: CASSPDRINEKLFF. The CDR3 DNA sequence: TGTGCCAGCAGCCCCGACAGGATTAATGAAAAACTGTTTTTT.

J is TRBJ1-1 and V is TRBV6-5; possible D gene TRBD1, 5 bases. Germline CDR1 is MNHEY and CDR2 is SVGAGI. V shed 2 bases and J shed 4 bases, with 14 bases lying between them. The CDR3 has 15 amino acids. The CDR3, as DNA: TGTGCCAGCAGTTACGGGGCAGGGCTGGGCACTGAAGCTTTCTTT. This encodes CASSYGAGLGTEAFF.

In its sample, this clonotype was seen a few times. The chain combines TRBV7-2 with TRBJ2-5, with 11 bases identical to TRBD2. Trimming cost V 0 bases and J 7 bases; bases outside gene matches: 4. Germline assignment: CDR1 SGHTA and CDR2 FQGNSA. The CDR3 covers 15 residues. This CDR3 is CASSLATSGVRTQYF. CDR3 coding DNA: TGTGCCAGCAGCTTAGCGACTAGCGGGGTCAGGACCCAGTACTTC. Combining the CDR3 with reference TRBV7-2 and TRBJ2-5 gives the whole variable domain GAGVSQSPSNKVTEKGKDVELRCDPISGHTALYWYRQSLGQGLEFLIYFQGNSAPDKSGLPSDRFSAERTGGSVSTLTIQRTQQEDSAVYLCASSLATSGVRTQYFGPGTRLLVL.

The chain combines TRBV24-1 with TRBJ2-3; 8 bases align to TRBD2. In germline, CDR1 is KGHDR, CDR2 SFDVKD. This CDR3 region has 13 residues. The V gene end was trimmed by 4 bases and the J gene end by 10 bases; junction bases not matched to a gene: 6. CDR3 bases: TGTGCCACCAGTGACTCACCAGCGGGAGCGCAGTATTTT. Protein sequence: CATSDSPAGAQYF.

This clonotype was counted only a few times. This chain links TRBV6-6 with TRBJ1-5; 8 bases are a match to TRBD1. There are 15 residues in the CDR3. V shed 4 bases and J 5 bases; nucleotides not matched to a gene: 7. In germline, CDR1 is MNHNY, CDR2 SVGAGI (reference sequence). CDR3 DNA: TGTGCCAGCAGTTCAGGGGGCGCCAAGGATCAGCCCCAGCATTTT. It translates to CASSSGGAKDQPQHF.